Each of the 23 T cell receptor beta chains below was sequenced from the same sample in a study of blood T cell repertoires in COVID-19. Repertoires were generated with immunoSEQ multiplex PCR, while TCRdb's copy carries only in-frame clones and drops some. The data hold 97,000 or so clones, with 90% observed a single time. Sample: peripheral blood. Receptor source: a man in his 60s with acute or convalescent COVID-19.

V and J are TRBV28 and TRBJ1-2, with D unclear. The germline gives CDR1 MDHEN, CDR2 SYDVKM. This CDR3 region has 12 residues. The V end was cut by 6 bases, the J end by 8 bases, with 13 bases between. The CDR3 nucleotides are TGTGCCAGCAGCATGACGGGGAACGGCTACACCTTC. Translation: CASSMTGNGYTF.

J is TRBJ1-2 and V is TRBV18; D is unresolved. The CDR3 sequence is 15 residues long. Germline lookup yields CDR1 KGHSH and CDR2 LQKENI. The V end lost 2 bases, the J end lost 2 bases, and 12 bases lay between the germline ends. Here the CDR3 reads CASSPTATTNYGYTF. The CDR3 nucleotides are TGTGCCAGCTCACCAACAGCTACCACAAACTATGGCTACACCTTC.

This chain uses TRBV18 with TRBJ1-2, with D perhaps TRBD1 (6 bases). The germline V gene encodes CDR1 KGHSH and CDR2 LQKENI. V shed 0 bases and J shed 6 bases, with 14 bases lying between them. The CDR3 totals 15 residues. The CDR3 here is CASSPPGQRQNGYTF. CDR3 DNA sequence: TGTGCCAGCTCACCACCAGGACAGCGACAGAATGGCTACACCTTC.

This clone was seen only once. The J gene is TRBJ2-7, the V gene TRBV14, with 7 bases fitting TRBD1. This CDR3 has 12 residues. The V and J ends lost 4 bases and 7 bases, in that order; junction bases with no gene match: 4. Per the germline V gene, CDR1 is SGHDN and CDR2 is FVKESK. The CDR3 sequence: CASSPTDREQYF. CDR3 sequence (DNA): TGTGCCAGCAGCCCTACGGACAGGGAGCAGTACTTC. The variable domain in full, completed from reference TRBV14 and TRBJ2-7, reads EAGVTQFPSHSVIEKGQTVTLRCDPISGHDNLYWYRRVMGKEIKFLLHFVKESKQDESGMPNNRFLAERTGGTYSTLKVQPAELEDSGVYFCASSPTDREQYFGPGTRLTVT.

This clone came up once. This chain joins TRBV5-1 and TRBJ1-4; a weak D match, TRBD1 (6 bases). V was shortened by 4 bases and J by 1 base, with 11 bases between the two germline ends. This CDR3 has 15 amino acids. Germline CDR1 reads SGHRS; CDR2 reads YFSETQ. Here the CDR3 DNA reads TGCGCCAGCAGCCAACCGACAGGAACTAATGAAAAACTGTTTTTT. Translation: CASSQPTGTNEKLFF.

The gene calls are TRBV7-9 and TRBJ1-1; a possible D gene is TRBD1 (5 bases). In germline, CDR1 is SEHNR, CDR2 FQNEAQ (reference sequence). The CDR3 totals 13 residues. Trimming took off 3 bases at V and 4 bases at J, with 9 bases between the two ends. CDR3 sequence: CASSFSDSTEAFF. CDR3 bases: TGTGCCAGCAGCTTCTCAGACAGCACTGAAGCTTTCTTT.

The rearrangement links TRBV6-6 to TRBJ1-1; D perhaps matches TRBD1 (6 bases). V was clipped by 6 bases and J by 5 bases, with 19 bases between them. The CDR3 loop spans 15 amino acids. Germline V lookup: CDR1 MNHNY, CDR2 SVGAGI (reference sequence). CDR3 sequence: CASSPTGGGGTEAFF. CDR3 nucleotide sequence: TGTGCCAGCAGCCCGACAGGCGGGGGTGGAACTGAAGCTTTCTTT.

This clone was seen just once. The chain recombines TRBV13 with TRBJ1-2, with a possible D match to TRBD1 (6 bases). Trimming pared 0 bases from V and 3 bases from J, leaving 8 bases between. Germline V gives CDR1 PRHDT, CDR2 FYEKMQ (reference sequence). This CDR3 spans 14 amino acids. The CDR3 is CASSLGQGDYGYTF. CDR3 bases: TGTGCCAGCAGCTTAGGACAGGGAGACTATGGCTACACCTTC.

The chain links TRBV30 to TRBJ1-1, with D possibly TRBD1 on 5 matching bases. Germline assignment: CDR1 GTSNPN and CDR2 SVGIG (reference sequence). The CDR3 length is 11 residues. V was shortened by 4 bases and J by 5 bases, with 8 bases between the two germline ends. The CDR3 bases are TGTGCCTGGAAACGACAGACTGAAGCTTTCTTT. The encoded protein is CAWKRQTEAFF.

J is TRBJ1-5 and V is TRBV2; TRBD1 agrees at 11 bases. Trimming removed 5 bases from V and 5 bases from J; junction bases left unmatched: 5. Germline V gene lookup returns CDR1 SNHLY and CDR2 FYNNEI. The CDR3 totals 15 residues. The DNA for the CDR3 is TGTGCCAGCAGTATCCCGGGACAGGGGGATCAGCCCCAGCATTTT. This gives the protein CASSIPGQGDQPQHF. Based on the CDR3 plus reference TRBV2 and TRBJ1-5, the full variable domain is EPEVTQTPSHQVTQMGQEVILRCVPISNHLYFYWYRQILGQKVEFLVSFYNNEISEKSEIFDDQFSVERPDGSNFTLKIRSTKLEDSAMYFCASSIPGQGDQPQHFGDGTRLSIL.

CDR3 region: CASSIGTGTVITTEAFF. For the CDR3, the DNA is TGTGCCAGTAGTATAGGCACCGGGACAGTAATAACCACTGAAGCTTTCTTT. The chain employs TRBV19 and TRBJ1-1, with 7 bases aligning to TRBD1. The V segment lost 1 base and the J segment 4 bases; nucleotides outside the gene matches: 12. The germline CDR1 and CDR2 sequences are LNHDA and SQIVND (reference sequence). The CDR3 is 17 amino acids.

This clone is a singleton in its sample. This CDR3 is CASSAWGGGYNEQFF. CDR3 nucleotides: TGTGCCAGCAGTGCGTGGGGCGGGGGCTACAATGAGCAGTTCTTC. The V gene is TRBV28, the J gene TRBJ2-1; 7 bases are shared with TRBD2. V shed 5 bases and J 3 bases; nucleotides not matched to a gene: 7. CDR1 MDHEN and CDR2 SYDVKM come from the germline V gene. The CDR3 is made up of 15 amino acids. Combining the CDR3 with reference TRBV28 and TRBJ2-1 gives the whole variable domain DVKVTQSSRYLVKRTGEKVFLECVQDMDHENMFWYRQDPGLGLRLIYFSYDVKMKEKGDIPEGYSVSREKKERFSLILESASTNQTSMYLCASSAWGGGYNEQFFGPGTRLTVL.

The V gene is TRBV29-1, the J gene TRBJ1-1; TRBD1 might be the D (6 bases). Trimming left V 6 bases short and J 4 bases short, with 24 bases between. Looked up from germline, CDR1 is SQVTM and CDR2 is ANQGSEA. The CDR3 contains 16 residues. The CDR3 DNA reads as TGCAGCGTCAGCTCGCACGGACAGACTATGGGCACTGAAGCTTTCTTT. Its protein product is CSVSSHGQTMGTEAFF. The full variable domain, with the rest looked up from reference TRBV29-1 and TRBJ1-1, is SAVISQKPSRDICQRGTSLTIQCQVDSQVTMMFWYRQQPGQSLTLIATANQGSEATYESGFVIDKFPISRPNLTFSTLTVSNMSPEDSSIYLCSVSSHGQTMGTEAFFGQGTRLTVV.

The chain joins TRBV2 to TRBJ1-2; no firm D call. The CDR3 is 12 residues long. Between the trimmed V and J ends, which lost 6 bases and 3 bases, there was a span of 8 bases. CDR1 and CDR2 from the germline V gene are SNHLY and FYNNEI. The CDR3 loop reads CASRRDYYGYTF. The CDR3, as DNA: TGTGCCAGCAGACGGGATTACTATGGCTACACCTTC.

V gene TRBV3-1 (or the pseudogene TRBV3-2) combines with J gene TRBJ2-2, with TRBD1 matching 9 bases. CDR1 LGHDT and CDR2 YNNKEL come from the germline V gene (reference sequence). With V trimmed by 5 bases and J by 5 bases, 6 bases remained unmatched. The CDR3 runs 15 residues. CDR3 nucleotide sequence: TGTGCCAGCAGCGCCCGGGACAGGGCTACCGGGGAGCTGTTTTTT. This encodes CASSARDRATGELFF.

The chain couples TRBV28 to TRBJ1-3; D possibly corresponds to TRBD1 (6 bases). V lost 5 bases to trimming and J lost 2 bases, with 13 bases between them. Germline V gene data show CDR1 as MDHEN and CDR2 as SYDVKM. This CDR3 is built from 15 residues. Written as DNA, the CDR3 is TGTGCCAGCAGTCCGCGGGGGGGGCCTGGAAACACCATATATTTT. This codes for CASSPRGGPGNTIYF.

V gene TRBV9 combines with J gene TRBJ2-5; TRBD1 aligns across 10 bases. V dropped 0 bases and J dropped 2; count of bases not matched to a gene: 7. CDR3 length equals 17 residues. Germline CDR1 is SGDLS and CDR2 is YYNGEE. The CDR3 bases are TGTGCCAGCAGCGTAGGCGGGAGGACAGGGGGGCAAGAGACCCAGTACTTC. It is translated as CASSVGGRTGGQETQYF.

DNA for the CDR3: TGTGCCAGCAGCGGGGACAGGGTAGAGACCCAGTACTTC. It yields the protein CASSGDRVETQYF. The chain uses TRBV11-1 and TRBJ2-5; 9 nucleotides agree with TRBD1. This CDR3 is 13 amino acids long. CDR1 SGHAT and CDR2 FQDESV come from the germline V gene (reference sequence). With V trimmed by 5 bases and J by 4 bases, 2 bases remained unmatched. The whole variable domain, remainder taken from reference TRBV11-1 and TRBJ2-5, is EAEVAQSPRYKITEKSQAVAFWCDPISGHATLYWYRQILGQGPELLVQFQDESVVDDSQLPKDRFSAERLKGVDSTLKIQPAELGDSAMYLCASSGDRVETQYFGPGTRLLVL.

The chain combines TRBV7-2 with TRBJ1-2; TRBD1 matches 7 bases. The V and J ends lost 4 bases and 4 bases, in that order; junction bases with no gene match: 6. Germline lookup yields CDR1 SGHTA and CDR2 FQGNSA. This CDR3 spans 14 amino acids. The CDR3 coding sequence is TGTGCCAGCAGCTCACCCGGGACAGCCTATGGCTACACCTTC. Translated, it gives CASSSPGTAYGYTF.

V usage is TRBV10-2 and J usage is TRBJ1-6; 9 positions match TRBD1. CDR1 is WSHSY and CDR2 is SAAADI in the germline V gene. The CDR3 has 15 amino acids. Losses at the gene ends were 7 bases for V and 7 bases for J; bases not matched to a gene: 8. Written as DNA, the CDR3 is TGCGCCAGCACCTTTTCCGGGACAGGGAATTCACCCCTCCACTTT. This gives the protein CASTFSGTGNSPLHF.

The gene calls are TRBV12-3 or TRBV12-4 and TRBJ1-2, with TRBD1 matching 9 bases. Trimming removed 10 bases from V and 7 bases from J; junction bases left unmatched: 7. The CDR3 is 12 residues long. The CDR3 nucleotides are TGTGCCACCATGGACAGGGGATTTGGCTACACCTTC. Residues: CATMDRGFGYTF.

The chain carries TRBV9 and TRBJ2-3, with a possible D match to TRBD2 (6 bases). Germline CDR1 SGDLS, CDR2 YYNGEE. CDR3 length: 16 amino acids. Trimming removed 1 base at V and 1 base at J, with 13 bases between. The CDR3 loop is CASSVSNGGRTDTQYF. The DNA of the CDR3 is TGTGCCAGCAGCGTATCAAACGGGGGACGCACAGATACGCAGTATTTT.

V usage is TRBV5-1 and J usage is TRBJ2-3, with TRBD1 matching 9 bases. The V gene's germline CDR1 is SGHRS and CDR2 YFSETQ. V lost 2 bases to trimming and J lost 0 bases; unmatched junction nucleotides: 1. This CDR3 contains 15 residues. The CDR3 nucleotides are TGCGCCAGCAGCTTCGGGACAGGGAGCACAGATACGCAGTATTTT. Protein sequence: CASSFGTGSTDTQYF.